The 27 T cell receptor beta chains presented below share a single source sample, sequenced in a study of Ad26.COV2.S vaccination and SARS-CoV-2 variants. Sample treatment: 15 to 20 received Ad26.COV2.S at low or high dose, single or two shots; five or six received placebo; per-sample allocation not given. Sample collection was performed on day 63 after the first vaccine or placebo injection. Assay used: immunoSEQ multiplex PCR; TCRdb lists only in-frame clones, some missing. The sample has about 350,000 clones, 80% to 90% seen once. This material consisted of peripheral blood, taken in a trial of Ad26.COV2.S vaccine versus placebo. The receptor source for this set is a person between 18 and 65 years old who received the Ad26.COV2.S COVID-19 vaccine or a placebo.

The J gene is TRBJ2-7, the V gene TRBV7-9, with D tentatively TRBD2 (6 bases). V was shortened by 4 bases and J by 5 bases, with 12 bases between the two germline ends. The CDR3 is made up of 13 amino acids. Germline-derived CDR1 and CDR2 are SEHNR and FQNEAQ (reference sequence). The CDR3 is CASSSLGGDEQYF. In DNA form, the CDR3 reads TGTGCCAGCAGCTCCCTGGGGGGAGACGAGCAGTACTTC.

The chain joins TRBV9 to TRBJ2-2, with 10 bases that match TRBD2. Unmatched junction bases numbered 10, after V lost 5 bases and J lost 6 bases. Germline V gene sequence: CDR1 SGDLS, CDR2 YYNGEE. CDR3 size: 16 residues. The CDR3 here is CASSEGLAGVAGELFF. Here the CDR3 DNA reads TGTGCCAGCAGTGAAGGGCTAGCGGGAGTGGCCGGGGAGCTGTTTTTT.

CDR3 in amino acids: CAISERGMNTEAFF. The CDR3 DNA reads TGTGCCATCAGTGAACGGGGGATGAACACTGAAGCTTTCTTT. The rearrangement uses TRBV10-3 and TRBJ1-1; weak D call: TRBD1 (5 bases). CDR1 and CDR2 from the germline V gene are ENHRY and SYGVKD. CDR3 length: 14 amino acids. Trimming left V 3 bases short and J 0 bases short, with 8 bases between.

This chain links TRBV5-6 with TRBJ1-2; the match to TRBD1 covers 7 bases. CDR1 SGHDT and CDR2 YYEEEE come from the germline V gene. The CDR3 runs to 14 residues. After removal of 3 bases from V and 0 bases from J, the junction contained 2 bases not matched to a gene. The CDR3 DNA reads as TGTGCCAGCAGCTGGGGGACAGCTAACTATGGCTACACCTTC. Its protein is CASSWGTANYGYTF. Using reference TRBV5-6 and TRBJ1-2 for the parts outside the CDR3, the full variable domain is DAGVTQSPTHLIKTRGQQVTLRCSPKSGHDTVSWYQQALGQGPQFIFQYYEEEERQRGNFPDRFSGHQFPNYSSELNVNALLLGDSALYLCASSWGTANYGYTFGSGTRLTVV.

The chain links TRBV6-1 to TRBJ2-2, with D perhaps TRBD1 (5 bases). Germline V CDR1 and CDR2: MNHNS, SASEGT. The V gene lost 1 base and the J gene lost 6 bases, with 12 bases spanning the gap. The CDR3 has 15 residues. In DNA form, the CDR3 reads TGTGCCAGCAGTGAAGGCCGGAGCAGGGCCGGGGAGCTGTTTTTT. Its translation is CASSEGRSRAGELFF.

This chain connects TRBV3-1 (or the pseudogene TRBV3-2) to TRBJ2-6; D is perhaps TRBD1 or TRBD2 (5 bases each). Germline V gene sequence: CDR1 LGHDT, CDR2 YNNKEL (reference sequence). The CDR3 has 17 residues. Trimming cost V 4 bases and J 0 bases, with 13 bases left between them. The chain's CDR3 is CASSPSGGSSGANVLTF. The DNA of the CDR3 is TGTGCCAGCAGCCCCAGTGGGGGAAGCTCTGGGGCCAACGTCCTGACTTTC.

V and J are TRBV7-9 and TRBJ2-2, with a possible D match to TRBD1 (6 bases). With 6 bases removed from V and 1 base from J, the gap between germline ends came to 9 bases. Germline V gene data show CDR1 as SEHNR and CDR2 as FQNEAQ (reference sequence). This CDR3 spans 14 amino acids. The CDR3 DNA follows: TGTGCCAGCAGTCGGACAGAGAACACCGGGGAGCTGTTTTTT. Residues: CASSRTENTGELFF.

V usage is TRBV18 and J usage is TRBJ1-3; 10 bases agree with TRBD1. The CDR3 spans 16 residues. Germline assignment: CDR1 KGHSH and CDR2 LQKENI. V was pared by 3 bases and J by 2 bases, with 4 bases of the junction left unmatched. CDR3: CASSPPDRGPGNTIYF. The CDR3 DNA sequence: TGTGCCAGCTCACCCCCAGACAGGGGGCCTGGAAACACCATATATTTT.

This clone was seen just once. V usage is TRBV7-8 and J usage is TRBJ1-2; no definite D call. There are 13 residues in the CDR3. The germline V and J ends were trimmed by 2 bases and 6 bases, with 10 bases remaining between them. Germline assignment: CDR1 SGHVS and CDR2 FQNEAQ. The CDR3 here is CASSLSGSNGYTF. The CDR3 region has the DNA TGTGCCAGCAGCTTATCCGGGTCAAATGGCTACACCTTC.

V and J are TRBV5-4 and TRBJ2-6; D gene uncertain. The V gene lost 0 bases and the J gene lost 0 bases, with 7 bases spanning the gap. CDR1 is SGHNT and CDR2 is YYREEE in the germline V gene (reference sequence). The CDR3 loop spans 16 amino acids. The CDR3 DNA follows: TGTGCCAGCAGCTTGGCCTATAACTCTGGGGCCAACGTCCTGACTTTC. This translates into CASSLAYNSGANVLTF.

The chain uses TRBV7-9 and TRBJ2-1, with D perhaps matching TRBD2 (6 bases). The germline V gene has CDR1 SEHNR and CDR2 FQNEAQ (reference sequence). The CDR3 length is 15 residues. V was cut by 7 bases and J by 9 bases, with 22 bases left in between. CDR3 nucleotides: TGTGCCAGCACCCCGCGGGACCTAATTATGGGTGAGCAGTTCTTC. It encodes CASTPRDLIMGEQFF.

This chain joins TRBV28 and TRBJ2-2, with TRBD2 matching 11 bases. Trimming took 6 bases from V and 6 from J; bases not matched to a gene: 18. The CDR3 sequence is 19 residues long. CDR1 is MDHEN, CDR2 SYDVKM, per germline. The CDR3 DNA sequence: TGTGCCAGCAGACCATGGTTAGCGGGAGGGCCGAAAGTCTCCGGGGAGCTGTTTTTT. It codes for CASRPWLAGGPKVSGELFF.

This chain joins TRBV5-6 and TRBJ2-7, with 10 bases aligning to TRBD2. Germline CDR1 reads SGHDT; CDR2 reads YYEEEE. V trimming: 4 bases; J trimming: 2 bases; junction bases outside the gene matches: 9. This CDR3 contains 16 residues. CDR3 sequence (DNA): TGTGCCAGCAGCCCTTTAGCGGGAGGCCCTCCCTACGAGCAGTACTTC. As protein: CASSPLAGGPPYEQYF.

This clone was seen only once. V is TRBV4-1 and J is TRBJ2-5; D is unclear. This CDR3 contains 14 residues. Looked up from germline, CDR1 is MGHRA and CDR2 is YSYEKL. Trimming shortened V by 0 bases and J by 4 bases, and 9 bases separated the two germline ends. CDR3 sequence (DNA): TGCGCCAGCAGCCAAGAGGGGTTCAGAGAGACCCAGTACTTC. Translated: CASSQEGFRETQYF.

The V call is TRBV9, the J call TRBJ2-2; 7 bases map to TRBD1. In germline, CDR1 is SGDLS, CDR2 YYNGEE. V was clipped by 0 bases and J by 0 bases; unmatched bases: 2. This CDR3 is 16 amino acids long. The CDR3 is CASSVAGTANTGELFF. DNA for the CDR3: TGTGCCAGCAGCGTAGCTGGGACAGCGAACACCGGGGAGCTGTTTTTT. The full variable domain, its missing parts supplied by reference TRBV9 and TRBJ2-2, is DSGVTQTPKHLITATGQRVTLRCSPRSGDLSVYWYQQSLDQGLQFLIQYYNGEERAKGNILERFSAQQFPDLHSELNLSSLELGDSALYFCASSVAGTANTGELFFGEGSRLTVL.

This chain connects TRBV13 to TRBJ2-1, with 12 nucleotides matching TRBD1. The CDR3 loop spans 16 amino acids. The J segment lost 5 bases and the V segment lost 4 bases, leaving 6 bases of the junction unmatched. CDR1 PRHDT and CDR2 FYEKMQ come from the germline V gene (reference sequence). The CDR3 region has the DNA TGTGCCAGCAGCTCCCCCGGGACAGGGGGCAACAATGAGCAGTTCTTC. Protein: CASSSPGTGGNNEQFF.

Details on this clone: Other DNA sequences within the sample encode an identical CDR3. The genes are TRBV6-1 and TRBJ1-5, with no clear D. The V gene lost 1 base and the J gene lost 4 bases, with 11 bases spanning the gap. The CDR3 is 15 amino acids. Looked up from germline, CDR1 is MNHNS and CDR2 is SASEGT. CDR3 protein: CASSEETELNQPQHF. The CDR3 DNA follows: TGTGCCAGCAGTGAAGAGACGGAACTTAATCAGCCCCAGCATTTT.

This chain links TRBV19 with TRBJ2-1; 12 nucleotides agree with TRBD2. Germline V lookup: CDR1 LNHDA, CDR2 SQIVND (reference sequence). Trimming cost V 7 bases and J 4 bases; bases outside gene matches: 8. The length of the CDR3 is 16 residues. The CDR3 DNA reads TGTGCCAGTAAGACGGCTAGCGGGGGGGATTACAATGAGCAGTTCTTC. Protein: CASKTASGGDYNEQFF.

Here the CDR3 reads CASSLWGVVGNEQFF. The CDR3 region has the DNA TGCGCCAGCAGCTTGTGGGGTGTCGTGGGCAATGAGCAGTTCTTC. The chain combines TRBV5-1 with TRBJ2-1; D gene uncertain. The length of the CDR3 is 15 residues. Per germline, CDR1 SGHRS and CDR2 YFSETQ. The V and J ends lost 1 base and 6 bases respectively, with 14 bases between them.

This chain joins TRBV6-5 and TRBJ1-3; D is unresolved. The germline V gene encodes CDR1 MNHEY and CDR2 SVGAGI. The CDR3 length is 14 residues. Trimming shortened V by 0 bases and J by 0 bases, and 3 bases separated the two germline ends. CDR3 DNA sequence: TGTGCCAGCAGTTACTCGAGCTCTGGAAACACCATATATTTT. Protein product: CASSYSSSGNTIYF.

The chain links TRBV10-1 to TRBJ2-7; D possibly corresponds to TRBD2 (5 bases). CDR1 is WNHNN, CDR2 SYGVQD, per germline (reference sequence). Trimming pared 0 bases from V and 5 bases from J, leaving 17 bases between. The CDR3 sequence is 16 residues long. The CDR3, as DNA: TGCGCCAGCAGTGAGTCGACGAGGGAGAGGAGAGACGAGCAGTACTTC. This translates into CASSESTRERRDEQYF.

The chain is built from TRBV6-5 and TRBJ2-7; 11 positions agree with TRBD1. Germline V gene lookup returns CDR1 MNHEY and CDR2 SVGAGI. V lost 7 bases to trimming and J lost 3 bases; unmatched junction nucleotides: 2. The CDR3 sequence is 13 residues long. The CDR3 nucleotides read TGTGCCAGCAAGGGACAGGGGGACTACGAGCAGTACTTC. Its protein is CASKGQGDYEQYF.

This clone was seen ten or more times. The chain is built from TRBV5-1 and TRBJ2-7, with a weak D call TRBD2 (6 bases). The CDR3 loop spans 15 amino acids. The V and J ends lost 1 base and 5 bases respectively, with 16 bases between them. Germline V gene data show CDR1 as SGHRS and CDR2 as YFSETQ. CDR3 in DNA: TGCGCCAGCAGCTTGTGGACCGGGAGCGACCACGAGCAGTACTTC. Its translation is CASSLWTGSDHEQYF. Combining the CDR3 with reference TRBV5-1 and TRBJ2-7 gives the whole variable domain KAGVTQTPRYLIKTRGQQVTLSCSPISGHRSVSWYQQTPGQGLQFLFEYFSETQRNKGNFPGRFSGRQFSNSRSEMNVSTLELGDSALYLCASSLWTGSDHEQYFGPGTRLTVT.

The rearrangement uses TRBV6-2 or TRBV6-3 and TRBJ2-4, with TRBD2 as a possible D gene (6 bases). Germline V gene sequence: CDR1 MNHEY, CDR2 SVGEGT. Trimming removed 6 bases at V and 0 bases at J, with 24 bases between. This CDR3 has 19 amino acids. The CDR3 is CASSPSPWVADIAKNIQYF. DNA for the CDR3: TGTGCCAGCAGCCCCTCTCCCTGGGTAGCGGACATAGCCAAAAACATTCAGTACTTC.

This sequence joins TRBV9 and TRBJ2-1; D is uncertain. This CDR3 spans 15 amino acids. Germline V lookup: CDR1 SGDLS, CDR2 YYNGEE. Trimming took 0 bases from V and 3 from J, leaving 10 bases between them. CDR3 DNA sequence: TGTGCCAGCAGCGTAGGAAATAGCCGCTACAATGAGCAGTTCTTC. As protein: CASSVGNSRYNEQFF.

V is TRBV2 and J is TRBJ2-1; 7 bases agree with TRBD2. This CDR3 contains 15 residues. Trimming took 8 bases from V and 7 from J; bases not matched to a gene: 14. Germline V CDR1 and CDR2: SNHLY, FYNNEI. The CDR3 protein is CASAALAVVKNEQFF. The CDR3, as DNA: TGTGCCAGCGCCGCTCTAGCGGTAGTGAAGAATGAGCAGTTCTTC.

The chain combines TRBV28 with TRBJ1-2; D uncertain. Trimming removed 8 bases from V and 8 bases from J, with 18 bases in between. This CDR3 has 13 amino acids. Looked up from germline, CDR1 is MDHEN and CDR2 is SYDVKM. CDR3 region: CASFSSGGIGYTF. The CDR3 DNA follows: TGTGCCAGCTTTTCCAGCGGAGGGATCGGCTACACCTTC.